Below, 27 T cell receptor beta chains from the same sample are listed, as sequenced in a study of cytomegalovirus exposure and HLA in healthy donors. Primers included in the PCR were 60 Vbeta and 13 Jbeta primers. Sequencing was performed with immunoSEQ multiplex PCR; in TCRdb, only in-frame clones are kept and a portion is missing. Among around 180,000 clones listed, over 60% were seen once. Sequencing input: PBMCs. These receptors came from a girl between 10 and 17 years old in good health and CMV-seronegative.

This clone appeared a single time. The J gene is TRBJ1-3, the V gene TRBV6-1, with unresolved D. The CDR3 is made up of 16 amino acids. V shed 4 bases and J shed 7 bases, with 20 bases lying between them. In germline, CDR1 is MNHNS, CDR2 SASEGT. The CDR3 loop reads CASSATGSGSGNTIYF. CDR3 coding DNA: TGTGCCAGCAGTGCGACGGGTTCGGGGAGTGGGAACACCATATATTTT.

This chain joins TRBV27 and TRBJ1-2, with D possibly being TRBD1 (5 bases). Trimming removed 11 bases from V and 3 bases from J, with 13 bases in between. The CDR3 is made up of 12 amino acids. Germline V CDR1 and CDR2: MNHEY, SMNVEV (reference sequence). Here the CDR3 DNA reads TGTGCCGCACAGGACCGCTACTATGGCTACACCTTC. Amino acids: CAAQDRYYGYTF.

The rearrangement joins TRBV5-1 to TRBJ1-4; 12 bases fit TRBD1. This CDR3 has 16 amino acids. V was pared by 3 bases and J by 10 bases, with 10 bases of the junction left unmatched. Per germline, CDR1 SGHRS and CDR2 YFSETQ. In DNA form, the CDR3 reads TGCGCCAGCAGCTGGGGACAGGGGGCATCCGGTGGAAAACTGTTTTTT. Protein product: CASSWGQGASGGKLFF. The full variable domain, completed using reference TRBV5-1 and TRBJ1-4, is KAGVTQTPRYLIKTRGQQVTLSCSPISGHRSVSWYQQTPGQGLQFLFEYFSETQRNKGNFPGRFSGRQFSNSRSEMNVSTLELGDSALYLCASSWGQGASGGKLFFGSGTQLSVL.

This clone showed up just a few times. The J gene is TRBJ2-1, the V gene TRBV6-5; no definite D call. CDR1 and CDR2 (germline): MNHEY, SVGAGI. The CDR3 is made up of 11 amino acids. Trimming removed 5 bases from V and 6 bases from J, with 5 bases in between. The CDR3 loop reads CASSLSNEQFF. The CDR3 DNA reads TGTGCCAGCAGTCTCTCCAATGAGCAGTTCTTC.

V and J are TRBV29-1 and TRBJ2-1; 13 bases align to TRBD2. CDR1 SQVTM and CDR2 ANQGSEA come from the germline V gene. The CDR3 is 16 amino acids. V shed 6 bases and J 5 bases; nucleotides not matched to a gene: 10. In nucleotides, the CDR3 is TGCAGCGTCGTCGCCGGACTAGCGGGGGTTCACAATGAGCAGTTCTTC. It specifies CSVVAGLAGVHNEQFF.

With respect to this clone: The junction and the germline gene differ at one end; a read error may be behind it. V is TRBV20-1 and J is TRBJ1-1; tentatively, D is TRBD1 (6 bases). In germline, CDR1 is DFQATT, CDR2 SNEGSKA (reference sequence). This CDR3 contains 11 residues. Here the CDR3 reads CSVQGNAEDFF. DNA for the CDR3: TGCAGTGTCCAGGGGAACGCTGAAGATTTCTTT.

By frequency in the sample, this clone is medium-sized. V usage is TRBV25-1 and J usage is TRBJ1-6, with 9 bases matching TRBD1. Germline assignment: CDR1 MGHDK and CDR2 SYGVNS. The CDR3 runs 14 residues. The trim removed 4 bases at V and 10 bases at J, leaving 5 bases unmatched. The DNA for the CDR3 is TGTGCCAGCAGTGTCGGGACAGGGAACTCACCCCTCCACTTT. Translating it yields CASSVGTGNSPLHF.

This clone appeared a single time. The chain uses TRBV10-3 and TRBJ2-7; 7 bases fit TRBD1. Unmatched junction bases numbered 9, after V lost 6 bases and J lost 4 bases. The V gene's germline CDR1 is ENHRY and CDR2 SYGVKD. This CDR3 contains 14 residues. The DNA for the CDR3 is TGTGCCATCAGACGGCGACAGGGCCCTTACGAGCAGTACTTC. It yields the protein CAIRRRQGPYEQYF.

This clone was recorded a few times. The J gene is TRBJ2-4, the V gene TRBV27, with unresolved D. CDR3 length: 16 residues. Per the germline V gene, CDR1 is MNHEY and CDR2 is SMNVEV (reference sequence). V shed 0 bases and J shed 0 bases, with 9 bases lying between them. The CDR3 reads CASSLSENLAKNIQYF. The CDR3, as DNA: TGTGCCAGCAGTTTATCGGAGAATCTAGCCAAAAACATTCAGTACTTC.

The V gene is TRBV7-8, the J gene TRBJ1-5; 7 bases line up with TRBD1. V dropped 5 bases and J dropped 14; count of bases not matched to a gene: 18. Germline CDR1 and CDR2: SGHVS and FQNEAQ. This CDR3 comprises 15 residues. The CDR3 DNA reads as TGTGCCAGCAGCCTTAGTCGGACAGGACCAGACGAGGAGCATTTT. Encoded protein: CASSLSRTGPDEEHF.

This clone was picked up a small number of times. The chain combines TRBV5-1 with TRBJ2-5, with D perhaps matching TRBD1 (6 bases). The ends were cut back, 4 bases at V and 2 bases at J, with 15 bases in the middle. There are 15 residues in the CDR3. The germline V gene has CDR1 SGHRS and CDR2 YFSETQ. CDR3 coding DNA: TGCGCCAGCAGCAGGAAACAGGGATCTCAAGAGACCCAGTACTTC. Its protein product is CASSRKQGSQETQYF.

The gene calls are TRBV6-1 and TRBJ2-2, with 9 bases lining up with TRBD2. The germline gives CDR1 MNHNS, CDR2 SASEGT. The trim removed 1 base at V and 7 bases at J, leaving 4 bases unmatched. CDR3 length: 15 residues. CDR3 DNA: TGTGCCAGCAGTGAAGGGCGGGGGGGAATCGGGGAGCTGTTTTTT. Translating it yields CASSEGRGGIGELFF.

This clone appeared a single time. This CDR3 reads CATSSTILRDSYNEQFF. DNA of the CDR3: TGTGCCACCAGCAGCACCATCCTCAGGGACTCCTACAATGAGCAGTTCTTC. The V and J genes are TRBV15 and TRBJ2-1; maybe TRBD1 (5 bases). V dropped 3 bases and J dropped 0 bases, with 15 bases sitting between them. The CDR3 totals 17 residues. CDR1 and CDR2 (germline): LNHNV, YYDKDF (reference sequence).

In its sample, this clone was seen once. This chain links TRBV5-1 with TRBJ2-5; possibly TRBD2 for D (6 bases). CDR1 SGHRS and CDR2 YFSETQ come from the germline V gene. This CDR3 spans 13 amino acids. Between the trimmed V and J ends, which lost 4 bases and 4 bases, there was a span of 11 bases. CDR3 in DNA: TGCGCCAGCAGCGTGTTGGGGGGAGAGACCCAGTACTTC. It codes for CASSVLGGETQYF.

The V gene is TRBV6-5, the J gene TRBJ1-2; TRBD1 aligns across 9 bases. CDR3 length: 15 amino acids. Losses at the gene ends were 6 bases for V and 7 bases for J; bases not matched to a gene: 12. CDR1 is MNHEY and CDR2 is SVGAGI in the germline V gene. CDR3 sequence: CASRENNRGRSGYTF. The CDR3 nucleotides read TGTGCCAGCAGGGAGAATAACAGGGGGCGGAGTGGCTACACCTTC.

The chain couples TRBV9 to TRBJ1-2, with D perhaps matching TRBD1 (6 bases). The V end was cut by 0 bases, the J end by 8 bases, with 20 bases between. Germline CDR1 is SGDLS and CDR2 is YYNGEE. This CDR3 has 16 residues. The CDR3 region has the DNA TGTGCCAGCAGCGTAGATGGGGCAGGGAGACAGGACGGCTACACCTTC. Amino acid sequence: CASSVDGAGRQDGYTF.

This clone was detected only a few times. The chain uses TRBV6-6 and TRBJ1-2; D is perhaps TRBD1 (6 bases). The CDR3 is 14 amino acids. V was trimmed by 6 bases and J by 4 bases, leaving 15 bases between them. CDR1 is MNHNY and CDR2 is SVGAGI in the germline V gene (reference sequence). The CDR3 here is CASRLGQNSYGYTF. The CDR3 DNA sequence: TGTGCCAGCAGACTCGGACAGAACTCCTATGGCTACACCTTC.

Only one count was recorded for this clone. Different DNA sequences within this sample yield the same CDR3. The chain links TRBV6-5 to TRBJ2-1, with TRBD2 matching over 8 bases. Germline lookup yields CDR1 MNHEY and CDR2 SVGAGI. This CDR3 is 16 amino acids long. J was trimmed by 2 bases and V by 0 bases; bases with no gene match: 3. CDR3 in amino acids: CASSYSSGGAYNEQFF. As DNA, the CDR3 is TGTGCCAGCAGTTACTCTTCCGGGGGGGCCTACAATGAGCAGTTCTTC.

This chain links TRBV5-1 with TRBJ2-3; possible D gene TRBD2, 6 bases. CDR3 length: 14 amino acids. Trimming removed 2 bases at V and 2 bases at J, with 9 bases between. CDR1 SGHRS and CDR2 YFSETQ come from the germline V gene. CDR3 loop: CASSFRDFTDTQYF. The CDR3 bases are TGCGCCAGCAGCTTCCGGGACTTCACAGATACGCAGTATTTT.

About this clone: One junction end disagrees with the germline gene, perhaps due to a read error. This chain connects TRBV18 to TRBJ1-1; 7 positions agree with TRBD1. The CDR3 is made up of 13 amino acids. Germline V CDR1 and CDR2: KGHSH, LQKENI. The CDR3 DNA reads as TGTGTCAGCTCAGATACAGGGGTTCCCGAAGCTTTCTTT. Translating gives CVSSDTGVPEAFF. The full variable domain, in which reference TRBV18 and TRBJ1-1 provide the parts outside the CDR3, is NAGVMQNPRHLVRRRGQEARLRCSPMKGHSHVYWYRQLPEEGLKFMVYLQKENIIDESGMPKERFSAEFPKEGPSILRIQQVVRGDSAAYFCVSSDTGVPEAFFGQGTRLTVV.

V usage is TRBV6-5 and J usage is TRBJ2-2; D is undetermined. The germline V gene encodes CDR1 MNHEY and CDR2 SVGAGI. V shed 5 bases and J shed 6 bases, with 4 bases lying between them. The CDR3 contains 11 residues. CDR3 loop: CASSQAGELFF. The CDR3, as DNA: TGTGCCAGCAGTCAGGCCGGGGAGCTGTTTTTT.

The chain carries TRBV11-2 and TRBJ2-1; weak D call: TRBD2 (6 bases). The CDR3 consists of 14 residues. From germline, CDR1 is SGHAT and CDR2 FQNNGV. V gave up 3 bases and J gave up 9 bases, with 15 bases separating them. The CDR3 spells CASSFNVASAEQFF. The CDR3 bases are TGTGCCAGCAGCTTTAACGTCGCTAGCGCTGAGCAGTTCTTC.

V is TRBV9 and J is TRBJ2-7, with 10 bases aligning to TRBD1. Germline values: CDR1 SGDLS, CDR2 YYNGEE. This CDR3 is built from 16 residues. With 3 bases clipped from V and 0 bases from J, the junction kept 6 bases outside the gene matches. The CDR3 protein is CASSGGQGVLSYEQYF. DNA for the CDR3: TGTGCCAGCAGCGGAGGACAGGGGGTACTCTCCTACGAGCAGTACTTC.

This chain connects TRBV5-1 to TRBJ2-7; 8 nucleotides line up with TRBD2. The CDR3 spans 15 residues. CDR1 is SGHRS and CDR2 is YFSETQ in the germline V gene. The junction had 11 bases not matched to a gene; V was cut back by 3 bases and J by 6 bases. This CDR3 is CASSSPGTRHSEQYF. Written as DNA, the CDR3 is TGCGCCAGCAGCTCACCCGGGACTAGGCATAGCGAGCAGTACTTC.

In DNA form, the CDR3 reads TGTGCCGCCCACTCCGGGACAATGAACACTGAAGCTTTCTTT. Its protein product is CAAHSGTMNTEAFF. V usage is TRBV15 and J usage is TRBJ1-1, with a possible D match to TRBD1 (6 bases). V lost 11 bases and J lost 0, with 16 bases in between. The CDR3 covers 14 residues. The germline V gene has CDR1 LNHNV and CDR2 YYDKDF (reference sequence).

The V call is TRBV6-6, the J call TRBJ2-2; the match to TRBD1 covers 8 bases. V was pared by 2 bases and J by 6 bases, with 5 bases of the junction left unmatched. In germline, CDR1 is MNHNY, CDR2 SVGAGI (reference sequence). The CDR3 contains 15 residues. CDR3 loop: CASSYEDRESGELFF. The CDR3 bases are TGTGCCAGCAGTTACGAGGACAGGGAGTCCGGGGAGCTGTTTTTT.

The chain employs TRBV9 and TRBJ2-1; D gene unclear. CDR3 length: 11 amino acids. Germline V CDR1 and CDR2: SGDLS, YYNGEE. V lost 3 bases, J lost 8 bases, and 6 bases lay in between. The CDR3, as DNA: TGTGCCAGCAGCGCCTCGGATGAGCAGTTCTTC. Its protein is CASSASDEQFF. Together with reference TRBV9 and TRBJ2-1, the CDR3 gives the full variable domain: DSGVTQTPKHLITATGQRVTLRCSPRSGDLSVYWYQQSLDQGLQFLIQYYNGEERAKGNILERFSAQQFPDLHSELNLSSLELGDSALYFCASSASDEQFFGPGTRLTVL.